This section outlines one TCR beta chain sequence together with its context. This clone was recorded only once. There is no known antigen for this receptor. Within one base of it there is no much larger clone, and no base qualities were kept. TCRbeta CDR3 regions were amplified from genomic DNA using the immunoSEQ Assay, a bias-controlled multiplex PCR. The study's own analysis went as follows. Nucleated cell counts per sample were estimated from amplification of reference gene primers within the assay. To quantify the absolute abundance of each unique TCRbeta CDR3 rearrangement, sequence reads were collapsed and filtered. For each sample, productive Simpson clonality was calculated as the square root of Simpson's diversity index over productive rearrangements. The immuneACCESS repertoire file appears here via TCRdb, limited to in-frame rearrangements. These files lack a portion of the clones; in checked studies, under half of the deficit traces to unresolved V genes, and the cause of the others is not known. The V and J calls and clone size are taken from that table; D and trimming were inferred from the DNA. Recorded for this sample are 200,000 to 250,000 clones; about four fifths of them occurred a single time. The ten largest clones capture approximately 7.3% of the sample.

The germline V gene encodes CDR1 MDHEN and CDR2 SYDVKM. The CDR3, from cysteine to phenylalanine, totals 14 residues. Just the 42-base CDR3 DNA is kept, in frame starting at base 1. V lost 1 base and J lost 10 bases; the stretch between them is 15 bases long. These data belong to a study of blood T cell repertoires in COVID-19 (dated by TCRdb to about 2020). Study-level background: Samples covering the acute and convalescent phases of COVID-19 were provided by collaborators in the United States, Italy and Spain. The repertoires were released in a freely available public database intended as a resource for research on the immune response to SARS-CoV-2. Where available, HLA class I and class II types were obtained from metadata supplied by the sample provider rather than from assay-based typing. Nearly every sample came with metadata listing a de-identified subject ID, COVID-19 status, age in years and sex. The dataset comprised deeply sampled blood TCRbeta repertoires from subjects exposed to, actively infected with, or recovered from COVID-19. Samples were obtained from the ongoing ImmuneRACE study (first 160 participants) and from some 1,200 subjects provided by 6 global collaborators. The prospective study material was composed of cDNA or gDNA derived from T cells, B-cell-depleted T cells, or PBMCs. Study-level results and caveats: The quantity of clinical and demographic metadata differed by source and by participant and was supplied without curation.

Enrolling through a virtual design, the prospective study's participants ranged in age from about 18 to 100 years and lived across roughly 23 United States geographic areas. To assign participants to cohorts, the prospective study relied on clinical history that participants themselves reported in a screening survey and a study questionnaire. For ImmuneRACE Cohort 3, a participant was defined as recovered based on two consecutive negative NP/OP PCR tests, clearance by a healthcare professional, or resolution of symptoms. Each participant in the prospective study had whole blood, serum and a nasopharyngeal or oropharyngeal swab collected by mobile phlebotomists. Prospective study participants could optionally give additional blood draws and questionnaires over an approximately 2-month period. Before DNA extraction, blood samples from the prospective study were shipped at room temperature or frozen.

The source of this sequence is a woman in her forties who had recovered from COVID-19. The V and J genes are TRBV28 and TRBJ2-3; a weak D assignment points to TRBD2 (5 bases agree). Sequencing input: PBMCs or T cells enriched from blood (not recorded which). The CDR3 sequence is CASSLYSSLGAQYF. The DNA reads TGTGCCAGCAGTTTATATTCTAGCTTAGGCGCGCAGTATTTT.